The clone carrying this T cell receptor beta chain showed up just a few times. The record originates from a study of blood T cell repertoires in COVID-19. Study summary: COVID-19 samples from acute and convalescent phases originated in the United States, Italy and Spain. In each case, the material was cDNA or gDNA derived from T cells, B-cell-depleted T cells, or PBMCs.

This CDR3 comprises 16 residues. V dropped 1 base and J dropped 3; count of bases not matched to a gene: 3. Germline CDR1 MNHNS, CDR2 SASEGT. Using immunoSEQ multiplex PCR, the repertoire was profiled, and TCRdb retains in-frame clones only, with some absent. The sample yields about 220,000 clones, approximately 85% seen once. This clonotype originated in a woman between 70 and 85 years old with acute or convalescent COVID-19. This chain links TRBV6-1 with TRBJ2-6, with 7 bases matching TRBD1. Sequenced sample: peripheral blood. The CDR3 bases are TGTGCCAGCAGTGAAGGAGGGGGCTTTGGGGCCAACGTCCTGACTTTC. Translating gives CASSEGGGFGANVLTF.